The present T cell receptor (beta chain) was sequenced within a study of blood T cell repertoires in COVID-19. Study information: From the United States, Italy and Spain came samples of acute and convalescent COVID-19.

Symptom resolution, clearance, or two negative PCRs marked the recovered donors of Cohort 3. This CDR3 region has 15 residues. Trimming took off 4 bases at V and 0 bases at J, with 14 bases between the two ends. Per germline, CDR1 SGHRS and CDR2 YFSETQ. The assay was immunoSEQ multiplex PCR, and TCRdb's table has in-frame clones only and misses some. The table records some 350,000 clones, approximately 89% of them present only once. This chain connects TRBV5-1 to TRBJ2-7; the D gene is possibly TRBD2 (6 bases). This receptor was obtained from a man aged 25 to 40 who had recovered from COVID-19. Material for sequencing was PBMCs or T cells enriched from blood (not recorded which). Written as DNA, the CDR3 is TGCGCCAGCAGCCCCGACGGGAGAAGCTCCTACGAGCAGTACTTC. It codes for CASSPDGRSSYEQYF.